This T cell receptor beta chain was obtained from a study of cytomegalovirus exposure and HLA in healthy donors. General study findings and limits: In a later analysis, TCR association rates varied by HLA locus: DRB1 most, HLA-C fewest. Some V segments could not be told apart, so they were left out, TRBV6-2 and TRBV6-3 among them. In vitro data verified three CMV-associated chains as specific for CMV antigens.

Concerning this clone itself: The antigen is not known.

The study ran its PCR with 60 Vbeta and 13 Jbeta primers. The table came from immunoSEQ multiplex PCR; TCRdb's copy has only in-frame clones and leaves some out. The sample yields roughly 300,000 clones, roughly 85% seen once. Per the germline V gene, CDR1 is MDHEN and CDR2 is SYDVKM. The CDR3 is 16 residues long. With V trimmed by 2 bases and J by 8 bases, 10 bases remained unmatched. This chain joins TRBV28 and TRBJ2-1, with TRBD2 identical over 9 bases. The source is a man aged 35-49 years in good health and CMV-seropositive. Sequences were obtained from PBMCs. The CDR3 bases are TGTGCCAGCAGTTTACTCTCCAGCGGGAGGACCCATGAGCAGTTCTTC. Encoded protein: CASSLLSSGRTHEQFF.